A selection of T cell receptor beta chains follows, all from one sample in a study of T cell changes during pregnancy in multiple sclerosis. The method was immunoSEQ multiplex PCR; TCRdb's version includes in-frame clones alone and lacks a portion of them. The repertoire holds 32,000 or so clones, approximately 90% seen once, with roughly 0.39% in the top ten. This specimen was CD4+ T cells from peripheral blood mononuclear cells, taken in the second trimester of pregnancy. These receptors all stem from a female donor with multiple sclerosis, enrolled in a pregnancy study. CDR3s include the opening cysteine and the closing phenylalanine or tryptophan. The D gene is left open where the match is weak. The listing skips clone size in some rows; elsewhere it reads once, few, many or a size class.

TRBJ2-3,TRBV5-1,.,TRBD2,TGCGCCAGCAGCTCCGGGACTAGTGTCAGCACAGATACGCAGTATTTT,CASSSGTSVSTDTQYF
TRBJ2-3,TRBV4-1,.,TRBD2,TGCGCCAGCAGGAGGGAGGGGTCAGATACGCAGTATTTT,CASRREGSDTQYF
TRBJ2-6,TRBV6-1,.,.,TGTGCCAGCACCGAGGGCGTTTCAGGGGCCAACGTCCTGACTTTC,CASTEGVSGANVLTF
TRBJ2-3,TRBV19,.,TRBD2,TGTGCCAGTAGTATGAGGCTAGCGGGGGGCACAGATACGCAGTATTTT,CASSMRLAGGTDTQYF
TRBJ2-5,TRBV5-4,few,.,TGTGCCAGCAGCTTGTGGGTTATGAGGACAATGAGACAAGAGACCCAGTACTTC,CASSLWVMRTMRQETQYF
TRBJ2-2,TRBV6-5,.,TRBD1,TGTGCCAGCAGTTACGGGACAGGGGAAACCGGGGAGCTGTTTTTT,CASSYGTGETGELFF
TRBJ2-1,TRBV4-2,once,TRBD1,TGTGCCAGCAGCCAAGGATTAGGGGACAGGGGGGCCAATGAGCAGTTCTTC,CASSQGLGDRGANEQFF
TRBJ1-2,TRBV7-8,.,TRBD1,TGTGCCAGCAGCTTTGGGACAGCACCGTCGGGCTACACCTTC,CASSFGTAPSGYTF
TRBJ1-5,TRBV30,.,TRBD1,TGTGCCTGGAGCGGGACAGATCAGAGAAATCAGCCCCAGCATTTT,CAWSGTDQRNQPQHF
TRBJ1-4,TRBV4-3,.,.,TGCGCCAGCAGCCTCTTTCTGCGAAATGAAAAACTGTTTTTT,CASSLFLRNEKLFF
TRBJ2-4,TRBV6-1,once,TRBD1,TGTGCCACCCTAGACAGGGGGAGCGCCAAAAACATTCAGTACTTC,CATLDRGSAKNIQYF
TRBJ1-1,TRBV5-1,.,.,TGCGCCAGCAGCTTGGTATTTGACACGAACACTGAAGCTTTCTTT,CASSLVFDTNTEAFF
TRBJ1-1,TRBV10-1,.,.,TGCGCCAGCAGTGACGGGGGGACCACTGAAGCTTTCTTT,CASSDGGTTEAFF
TRBJ2-7,TRBV30,.,TRBD2,TGTGCCCAGGGCGGGGGGCCCTACGAGCAGTACTTC,CAQGGGPYEQYF
TRBJ1-5,TRBV19,.,.,TGTGCCAGTAGTCCCCAGGGGAATCAGCCCCAGCATTTT,CASSPQGNQPQHF
TRBJ1-3,TRBV7-2,once,TRBD1,TGTGCCAGCAGCTTACATCTCAGGGGGCCTCTCTCTGGAAACACCATATATTTT,CASSLHLRGPLSGNTIYF
TRBJ2-7,TRBV2,.,.,TGTGCCAGCAGTGACCGAACAGGGTCCTACGAGCAGTACTTC,CASSDRTGSYEQYF
TRBJ2-6,TRBV19,once,.,TGTGCCAGTAGTATAGCAGGGTCTGGGGCCAACGTCCTGACTTTC,CASSIAGSGANVLTF
TRBJ1-1,TRBV6-5,.,.,TGTGCCAGCAGTAGCCCTCAGGGGCACACTGAAGCTTTCTTT,CASSSPQGHTEAFF
TRBJ2-2,TRBV14,.,.,TGTGCCAGCAGCCAAAGGGCCAAAGGGGACACCGGGGAGCTGTTTTTT,CASSQRAKGDTGELFF
TRBJ2-7,TRBV5-4,.,.,TGTGCCAGCAGCTTGGGTGGACAGGACTACTACGAGCAGTACTTC,CASSLGGQDYYEQYF
TRBJ1-5,TRBV27,few,TRBD1,TGTGCCAGCAGTAACGCCGGGACAGCTATCCAGCCCCAGCATTTT,CASSNAGTAIQPQHF